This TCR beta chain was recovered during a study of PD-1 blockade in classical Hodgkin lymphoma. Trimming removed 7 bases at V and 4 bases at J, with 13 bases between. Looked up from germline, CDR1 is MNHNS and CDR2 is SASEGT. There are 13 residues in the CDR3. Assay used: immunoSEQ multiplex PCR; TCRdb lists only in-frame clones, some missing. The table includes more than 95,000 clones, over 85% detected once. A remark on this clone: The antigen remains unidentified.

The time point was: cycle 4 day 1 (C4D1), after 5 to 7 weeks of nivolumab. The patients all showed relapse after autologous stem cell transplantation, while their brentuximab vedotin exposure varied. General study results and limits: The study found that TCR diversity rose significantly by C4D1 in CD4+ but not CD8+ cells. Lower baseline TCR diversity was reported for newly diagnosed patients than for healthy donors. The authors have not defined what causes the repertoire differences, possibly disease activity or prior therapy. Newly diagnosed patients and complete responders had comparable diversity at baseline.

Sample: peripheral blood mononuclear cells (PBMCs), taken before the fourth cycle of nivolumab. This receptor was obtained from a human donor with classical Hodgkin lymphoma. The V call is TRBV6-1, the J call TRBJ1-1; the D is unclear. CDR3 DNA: TGTGCCAGCAAGGAGACACCGAGCACTGAAGCTTTCTTT. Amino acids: CASKETPSTEAFF.